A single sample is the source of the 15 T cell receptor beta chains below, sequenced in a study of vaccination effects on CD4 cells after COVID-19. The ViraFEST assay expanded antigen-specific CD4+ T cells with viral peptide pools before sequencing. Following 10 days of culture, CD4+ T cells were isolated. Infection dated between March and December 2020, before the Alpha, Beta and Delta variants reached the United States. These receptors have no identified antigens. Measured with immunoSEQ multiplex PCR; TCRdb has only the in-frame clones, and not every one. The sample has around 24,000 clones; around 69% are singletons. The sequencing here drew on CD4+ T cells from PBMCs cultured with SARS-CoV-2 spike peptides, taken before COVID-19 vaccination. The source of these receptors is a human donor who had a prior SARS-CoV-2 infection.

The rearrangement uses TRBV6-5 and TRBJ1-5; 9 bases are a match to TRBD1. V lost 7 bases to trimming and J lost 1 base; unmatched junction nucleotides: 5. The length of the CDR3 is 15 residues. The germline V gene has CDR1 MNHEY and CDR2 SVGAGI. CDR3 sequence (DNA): TGTGCCAGCATTCCGGGACAGGGAAGCAATCAGCCCCAGCATTTT. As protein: CASIPGQGSNQPQHF.

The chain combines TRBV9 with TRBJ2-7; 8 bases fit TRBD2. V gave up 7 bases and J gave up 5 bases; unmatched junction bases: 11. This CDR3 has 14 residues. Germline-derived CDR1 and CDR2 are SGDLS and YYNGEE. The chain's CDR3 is CASSRLAGGNEQYF. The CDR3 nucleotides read TGTGCCAGCTCTCGACTGGCGGGAGGCAACGAGCAGTACTTC. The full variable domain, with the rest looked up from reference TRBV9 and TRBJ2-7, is DSGVTQTPKHLITATGQRVTLRCSPRSGDLSVYWYQQSLDQGLQFLIQYYNGEERAKGNILERFSAQQFPDLHSELNLSSLELGDSALYFCASSRLAGGNEQYFGPGTRLTVT.

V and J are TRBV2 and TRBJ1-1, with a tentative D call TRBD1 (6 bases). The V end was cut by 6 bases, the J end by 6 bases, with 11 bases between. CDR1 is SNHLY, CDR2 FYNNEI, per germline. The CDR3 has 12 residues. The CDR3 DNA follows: TGTGCCAGCAGAGCAGGGGCCCCTGAAGCTTTCTTT. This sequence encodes CASRAGAPEAFF.

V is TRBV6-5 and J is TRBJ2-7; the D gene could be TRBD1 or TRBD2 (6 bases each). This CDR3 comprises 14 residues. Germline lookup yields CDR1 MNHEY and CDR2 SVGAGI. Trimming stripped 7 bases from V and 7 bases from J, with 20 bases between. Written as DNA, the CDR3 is TGTGCCAGCACCGGGATTCTCAAGGGGGGAGAGCAGTACTTC. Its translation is CASTGILKGGEQYF.

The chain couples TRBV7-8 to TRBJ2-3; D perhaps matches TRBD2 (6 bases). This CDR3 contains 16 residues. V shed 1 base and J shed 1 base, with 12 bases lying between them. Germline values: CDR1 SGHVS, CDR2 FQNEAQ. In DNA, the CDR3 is TGTGCCAGCAGCTTAGTTCGGCGGGGAGGCACAGATACGCAGTATTTT. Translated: CASSLVRRGGTDTQYF.

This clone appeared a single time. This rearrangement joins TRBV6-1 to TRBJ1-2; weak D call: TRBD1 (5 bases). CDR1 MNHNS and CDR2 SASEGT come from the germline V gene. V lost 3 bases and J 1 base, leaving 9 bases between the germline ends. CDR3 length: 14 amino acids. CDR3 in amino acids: CASSETGGNYGYTF. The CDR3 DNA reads TGTGCCAGCAGTGAGACGGGGGGTAACTATGGCTACACCTTC.

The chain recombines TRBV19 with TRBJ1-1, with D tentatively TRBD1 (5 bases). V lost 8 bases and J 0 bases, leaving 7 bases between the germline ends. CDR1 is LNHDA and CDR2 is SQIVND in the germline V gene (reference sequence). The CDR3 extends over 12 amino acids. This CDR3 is CASRGMNTEAFF. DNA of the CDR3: TGTGCCAGTCGGGGCATGAACACTGAAGCTTTCTTT.

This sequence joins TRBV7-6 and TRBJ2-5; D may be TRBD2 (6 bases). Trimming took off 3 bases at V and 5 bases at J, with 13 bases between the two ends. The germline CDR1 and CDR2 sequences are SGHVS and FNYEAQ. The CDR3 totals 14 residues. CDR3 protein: CASSFGWGLETQYF. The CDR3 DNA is TGTGCCAGCAGCTTTGGTTGGGGACTGGAGACCCAGTACTTC.

The CDR3 protein is CASSLVSVNTEAFF. The CDR3 coding sequence is TGTGCCAGCAGCTTGGTTTCGGTGAACACTGAAGCTTTCTTT. The chain recombines TRBV5-4 with TRBJ1-1, with D unclear. Germline V gives CDR1 SGHNT, CDR2 YYREEE (reference sequence). V shed 0 bases and J shed 0 bases, with 6 bases lying between them. The CDR3 consists of 14 residues.

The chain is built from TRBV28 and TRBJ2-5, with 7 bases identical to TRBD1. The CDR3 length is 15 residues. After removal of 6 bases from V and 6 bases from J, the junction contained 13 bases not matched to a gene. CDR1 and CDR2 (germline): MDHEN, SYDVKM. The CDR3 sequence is CASSPTGFTGKTQYF. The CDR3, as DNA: TGTGCCAGCAGCCCGACAGGGTTTACTGGGAAGACCCAGTACTTC.

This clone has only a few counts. This CDR3 reads CASSLEQGDTGELFF. Written as DNA, the CDR3 is TGCGCCAGCAGCTTGGAGCAAGGGGACACCGGGGAGCTGTTTTTT. The rearrangement links TRBV5-1 to TRBJ2-2, with TRBD1 as a possible D gene (5 bases). Germline CDR1 and CDR2: SGHRS and YFSETQ. Between the trimmed V and J ends, which lost 0 bases and 3 bases, there was a span of 9 bases. This CDR3 contains 15 residues. Full variable domain (remainder filled in from reference TRBV5-1 and TRBJ2-2): KAGVTQTPRYLIKTRGQQVTLSCSPISGHRSVSWYQQTPGQGLQFLFEYFSETQRNKGNFPGRFSGRQFSNSRSEMNVSTLELGDSALYLCASSLEQGDTGELFFGEGSRLTVL.

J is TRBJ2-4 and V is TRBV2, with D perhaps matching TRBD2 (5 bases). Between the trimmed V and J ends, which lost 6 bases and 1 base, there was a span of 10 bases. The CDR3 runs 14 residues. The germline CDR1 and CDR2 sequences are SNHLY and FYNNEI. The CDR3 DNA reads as TGTGCCAGCAGGGACTTGGAGGCCAAAAACATTCAGTACTTC. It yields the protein CASRDLEAKNIQYF.

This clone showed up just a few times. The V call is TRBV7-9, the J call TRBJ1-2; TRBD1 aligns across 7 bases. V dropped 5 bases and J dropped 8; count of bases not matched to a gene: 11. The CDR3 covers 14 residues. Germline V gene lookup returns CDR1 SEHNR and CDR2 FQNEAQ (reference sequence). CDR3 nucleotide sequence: TGTGCCAGCAGCAAAACAACAGGGGTTTGGGGCTACACCTTC. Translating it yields CASSKTTGVWGYTF. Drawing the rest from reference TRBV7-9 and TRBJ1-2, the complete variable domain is DTGVSQNPRHKITKRGQNVTFRCDPISEHNRLYWYRQTLGQGPEFLTYFQNEAQLEKSRLLSDRFSAERPKGSFSTLEIQRTEQGDSAMYLCASSKTTGVWGYTFGSGTRLTVV.

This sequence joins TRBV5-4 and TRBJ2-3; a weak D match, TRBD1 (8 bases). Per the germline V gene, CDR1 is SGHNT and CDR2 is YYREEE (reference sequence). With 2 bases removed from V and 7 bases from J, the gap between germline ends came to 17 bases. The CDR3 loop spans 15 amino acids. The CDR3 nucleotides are TGTGCCAGCAGCTTACAGGGGGGGGGTTTTAATACGCAGTATTTT. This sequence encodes CASSLQGGGFNTQYF.

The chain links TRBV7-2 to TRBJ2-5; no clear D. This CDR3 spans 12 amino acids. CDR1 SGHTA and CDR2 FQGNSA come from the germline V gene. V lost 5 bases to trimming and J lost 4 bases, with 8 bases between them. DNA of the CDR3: TGTGCCAGCAGCAGGGTTGCAGAGACCCAGTACTTC. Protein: CASSRVAETQYF.